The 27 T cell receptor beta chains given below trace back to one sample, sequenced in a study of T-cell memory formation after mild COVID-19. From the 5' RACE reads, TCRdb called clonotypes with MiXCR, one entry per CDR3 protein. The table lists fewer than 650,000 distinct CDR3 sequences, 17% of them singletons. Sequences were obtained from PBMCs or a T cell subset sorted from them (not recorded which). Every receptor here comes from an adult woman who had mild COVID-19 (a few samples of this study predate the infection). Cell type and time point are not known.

The CDR3 is CASSPSRGPNTEAFF. Here the CDR3 DNA reads TGCGCCAGCAGCCCCTCCCGGGGGCCGAACACTGAAGCTTTCTTT. The rearrangement joins TRBV5-1 to TRBJ1-1, with a possible D match to TRBD1 (6 bases). The CDR3 length is 15 residues. CDR1 SGHRS and CDR2 YFSETQ come from the germline V gene. Deletions cut 4 bases from V and 1 base from J, with 14 bases between.

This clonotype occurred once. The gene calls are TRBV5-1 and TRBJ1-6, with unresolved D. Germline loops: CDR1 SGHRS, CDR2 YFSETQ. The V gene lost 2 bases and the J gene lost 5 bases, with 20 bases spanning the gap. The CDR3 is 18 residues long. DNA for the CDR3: TGCGCCAGCAGCTTCGTCTCCAGCTATGACTTGAATAATTCACCCCTCCACTTT. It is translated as CASSFVSSYDLNNSPLHF.

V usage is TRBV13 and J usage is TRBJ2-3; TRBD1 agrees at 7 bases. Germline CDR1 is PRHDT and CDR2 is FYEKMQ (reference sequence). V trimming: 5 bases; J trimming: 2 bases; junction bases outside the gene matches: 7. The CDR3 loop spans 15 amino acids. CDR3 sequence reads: CASSNRDRDTDTQYF. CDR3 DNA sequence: TGTGCCAGCAGCAACCGGGACAGAGACACAGATACGCAGTATTTT. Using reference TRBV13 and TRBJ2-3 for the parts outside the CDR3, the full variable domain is AAGVIQSPRHLIKEKRETATLKCYPIPRHDTVYWYQQGPGQDPQFLISFYEKMQSDKGSIPDRFSAQQFSDYHSELNMSSLELGDSALYFCASSNRDRDTDTQYFGPGTRLTVL.

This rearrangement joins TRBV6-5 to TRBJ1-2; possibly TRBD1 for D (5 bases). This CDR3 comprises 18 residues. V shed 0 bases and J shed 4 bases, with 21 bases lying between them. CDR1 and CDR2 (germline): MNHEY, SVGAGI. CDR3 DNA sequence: TGTGCCAGCAGTTACTCTGGGTTGTTCAGGGAAAAGCCCTATGGCTACACCTTC. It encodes CASSYSGLFREKPYGYTF.

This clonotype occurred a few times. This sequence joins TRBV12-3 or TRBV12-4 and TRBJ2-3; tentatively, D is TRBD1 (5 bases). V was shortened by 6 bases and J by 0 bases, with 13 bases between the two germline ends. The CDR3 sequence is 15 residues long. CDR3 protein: CASSDPRASTDTQYF. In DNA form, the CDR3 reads TGTGCCAGCAGCGACCCCAGGGCGAGCACAGATACGCAGTATTTT.

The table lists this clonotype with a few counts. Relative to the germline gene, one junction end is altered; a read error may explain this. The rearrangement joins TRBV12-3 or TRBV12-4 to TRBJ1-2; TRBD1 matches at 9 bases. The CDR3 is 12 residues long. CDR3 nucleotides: TGTGCCAGCAGTCCGGGACAGGGTATCAAAGCCTTC. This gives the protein CASSPGQGIKAF.

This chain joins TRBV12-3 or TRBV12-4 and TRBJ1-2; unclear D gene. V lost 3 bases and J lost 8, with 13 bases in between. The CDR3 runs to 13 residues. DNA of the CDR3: TGTGCCAGCAGTTTCGGCTGGGGTTGGGGCTACACCTTC. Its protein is CASSFGWGWGYTF.

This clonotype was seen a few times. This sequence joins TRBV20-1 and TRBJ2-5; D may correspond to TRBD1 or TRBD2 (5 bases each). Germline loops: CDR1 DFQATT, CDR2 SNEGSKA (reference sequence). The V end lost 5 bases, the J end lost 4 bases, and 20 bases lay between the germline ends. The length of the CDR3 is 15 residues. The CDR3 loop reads CSAGFRDKGRETQYF. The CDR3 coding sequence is TGCAGTGCTGGTTTCAGGGATAAGGGGAGAGAGACCCAGTACTTC.

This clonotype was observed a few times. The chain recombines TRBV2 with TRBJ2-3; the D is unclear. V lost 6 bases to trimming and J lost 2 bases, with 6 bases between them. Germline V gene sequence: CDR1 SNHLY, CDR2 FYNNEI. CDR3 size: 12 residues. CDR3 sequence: CASRSTTDTQYF. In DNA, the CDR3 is TGTGCCAGCAGGAGTACCACAGATACGCAGTATTTT.

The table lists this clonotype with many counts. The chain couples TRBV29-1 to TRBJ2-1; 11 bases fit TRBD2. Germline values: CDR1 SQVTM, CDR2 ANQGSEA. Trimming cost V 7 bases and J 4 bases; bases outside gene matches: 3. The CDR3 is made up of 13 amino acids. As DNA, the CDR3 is TGCAGCGCCGGGACTAGCGGTTACAATGAGCAGTTCTTC. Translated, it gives CSAGTSGYNEQFF.

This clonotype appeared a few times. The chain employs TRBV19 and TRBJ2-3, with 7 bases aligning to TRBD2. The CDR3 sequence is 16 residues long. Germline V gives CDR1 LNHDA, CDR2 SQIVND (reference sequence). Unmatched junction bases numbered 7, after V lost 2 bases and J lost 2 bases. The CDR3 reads CASSIRLAVTTDTQYF. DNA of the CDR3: TGTGCCAGTAGTATACGGCTAGCGGTTACCACAGATACGCAGTATTTT.

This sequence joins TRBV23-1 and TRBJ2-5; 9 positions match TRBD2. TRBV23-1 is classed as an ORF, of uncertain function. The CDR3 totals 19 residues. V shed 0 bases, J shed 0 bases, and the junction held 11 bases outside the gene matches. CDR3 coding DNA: TGCGCCAGCAGTCAATCGCAAAGCGGGGGGCCCCATAACCAAGAGACCCAGTACTTC. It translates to CASSQSQSGGPHNQETQYF.

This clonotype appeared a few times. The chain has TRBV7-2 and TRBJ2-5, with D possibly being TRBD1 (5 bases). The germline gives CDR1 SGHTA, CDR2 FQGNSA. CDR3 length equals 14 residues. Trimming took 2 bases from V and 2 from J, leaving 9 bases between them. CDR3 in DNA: TGTGCCAGCAGCTTATCCAGGGCGCAAGAGACCCAGTACTTC. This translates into CASSLSRAQETQYF.

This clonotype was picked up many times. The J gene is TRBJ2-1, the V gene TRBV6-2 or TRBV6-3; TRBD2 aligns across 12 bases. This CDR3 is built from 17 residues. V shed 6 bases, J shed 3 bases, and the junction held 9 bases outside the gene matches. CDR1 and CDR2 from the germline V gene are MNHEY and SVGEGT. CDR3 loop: CASRPLAGGPSYNEQFF. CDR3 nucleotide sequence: TGTGCCAGCAGACCTCTAGCGGGAGGGCCTAGCTACAATGAGCAGTTCTTC.

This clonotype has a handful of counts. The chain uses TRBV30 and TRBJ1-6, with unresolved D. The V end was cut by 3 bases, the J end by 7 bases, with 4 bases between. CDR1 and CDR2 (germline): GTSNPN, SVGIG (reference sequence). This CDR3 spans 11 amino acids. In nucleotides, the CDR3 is TGTGCCTGGAGCGGGAATTCACCCCTCCACTTT. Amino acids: CAWSGNSPLHF.

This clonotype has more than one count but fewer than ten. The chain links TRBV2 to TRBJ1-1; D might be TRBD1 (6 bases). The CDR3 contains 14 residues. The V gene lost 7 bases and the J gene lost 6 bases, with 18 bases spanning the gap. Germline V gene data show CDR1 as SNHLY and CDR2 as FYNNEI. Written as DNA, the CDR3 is TGTGCCAGCAACACAAACAGGGCGGGCCCTGAAGCTTTCTTT. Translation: CASNTNRAGPEAFF.

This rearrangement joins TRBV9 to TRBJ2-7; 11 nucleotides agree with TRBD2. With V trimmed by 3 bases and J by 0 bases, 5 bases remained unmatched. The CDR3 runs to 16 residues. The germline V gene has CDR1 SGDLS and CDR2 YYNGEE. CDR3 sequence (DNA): TGTGCCAGCAGCGCGACCGGGACTAGCGGCTCCTACGAGCAGTACTTC. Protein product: CASSATGTSGSYEQYF.

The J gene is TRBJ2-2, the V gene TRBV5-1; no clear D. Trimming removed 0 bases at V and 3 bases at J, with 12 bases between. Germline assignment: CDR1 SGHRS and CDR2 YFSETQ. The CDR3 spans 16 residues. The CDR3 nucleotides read TGCGCCAGCAGCTTGGTTGGAGTACGGGACACCGGGGAGCTGTTTTTT. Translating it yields CASSLVGVRDTGELFF.

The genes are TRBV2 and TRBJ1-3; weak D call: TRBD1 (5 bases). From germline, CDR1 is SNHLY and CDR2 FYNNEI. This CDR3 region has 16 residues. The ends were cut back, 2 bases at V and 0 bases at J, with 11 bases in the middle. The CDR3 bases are TGTGCCAGCAGTGAACGGCGGGGGAACTCTGGAAACACCATATATTTT. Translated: CASSERRGNSGNTIYF.

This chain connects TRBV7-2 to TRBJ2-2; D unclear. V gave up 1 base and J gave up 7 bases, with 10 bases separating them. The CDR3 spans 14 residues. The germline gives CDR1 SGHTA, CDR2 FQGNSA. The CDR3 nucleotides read TGTGCCAGCAGCTTAGAGGCAGCTGGCGGGGAGCTGTTTTTT. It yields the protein CASSLEAAGGELFF.

Here the CDR3 DNA reads TGTGCCAGCAGCCAAGGGACAGGGGGGGTAAGGCAGTACTTC. It is translated as CASSQGTGGVRQYF. The chain employs TRBV3-1 and TRBJ2-7; 10 bases map to TRBD1. Germline V gene lookup returns CDR1 LGHDT and CDR2 YNNKEL (reference sequence). This CDR3 is built from 14 residues. With V trimmed by 1 base and J by 9 bases, 6 bases remained unmatched.

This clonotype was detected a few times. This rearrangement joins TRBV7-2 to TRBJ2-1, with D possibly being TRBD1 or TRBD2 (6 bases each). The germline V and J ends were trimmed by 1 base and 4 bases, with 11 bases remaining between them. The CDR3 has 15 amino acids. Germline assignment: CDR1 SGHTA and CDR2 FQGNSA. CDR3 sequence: CASSLVGGRYNEQFF. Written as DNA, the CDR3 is TGTGCCAGCAGCTTAGTAGGGGGGAGATACAATGAGCAGTTCTTC.

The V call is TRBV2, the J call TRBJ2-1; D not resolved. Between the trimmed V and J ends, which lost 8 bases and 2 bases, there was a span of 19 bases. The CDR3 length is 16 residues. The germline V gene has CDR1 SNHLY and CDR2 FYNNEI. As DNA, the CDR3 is TGTGCCAGCTACGCCAATAGCCCCCTGACCTACAATGAGCAGTTCTTC. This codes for CASYANSPLTYNEQFF.

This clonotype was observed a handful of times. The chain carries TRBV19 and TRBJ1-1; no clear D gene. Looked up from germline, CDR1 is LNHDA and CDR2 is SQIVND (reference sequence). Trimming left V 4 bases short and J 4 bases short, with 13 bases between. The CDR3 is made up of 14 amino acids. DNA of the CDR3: TGTGCCAGTAGTACCACAGAATTTCGCACTGAAGCTTTCTTT. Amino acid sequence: CASSTTEFRTEAFF.

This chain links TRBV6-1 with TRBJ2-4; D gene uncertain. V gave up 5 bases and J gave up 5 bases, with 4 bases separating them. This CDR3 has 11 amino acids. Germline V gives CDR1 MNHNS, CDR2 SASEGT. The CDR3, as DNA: TGTGCCAGCAGTAGACAAAACATTCAGTACTTC. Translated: CASSRQNIQYF.

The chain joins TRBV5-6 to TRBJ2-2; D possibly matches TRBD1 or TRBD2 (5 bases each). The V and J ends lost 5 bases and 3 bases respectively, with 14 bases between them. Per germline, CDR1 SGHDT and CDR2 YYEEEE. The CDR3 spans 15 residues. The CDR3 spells CASRMVGVDTGELFF. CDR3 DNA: TGTGCCAGCAGGATGGTGGGGGTGGACACCGGGGAGCTGTTTTTT. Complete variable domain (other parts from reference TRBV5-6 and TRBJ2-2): DAGVTQSPTHLIKTRGQQVTLRCSPKSGHDTVSWYQQALGQGPQFIFQYYEEEERQRGNFPDRFSGHQFPNYSSELNVNALLLGDSALYLCASRMVGVDTGELFFGEGSRLTVL.

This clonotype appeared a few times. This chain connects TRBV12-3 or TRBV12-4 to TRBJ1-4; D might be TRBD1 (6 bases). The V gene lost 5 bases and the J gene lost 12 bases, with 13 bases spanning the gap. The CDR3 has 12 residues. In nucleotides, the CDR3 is TGTGCCAGCAGTGTACCCAGGGGTCAACTGTTTTTT. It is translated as CASSVPRGQLFF.